This T cell receptor beta chain is drawn from a study of blood T cell repertoires in COVID-19 (TCRdb year 2020). For the wider study: The collaborator samples originated in the United States, Italy and Spain and spanned the acute and convalescent phases of COVID-19. The dataset comprised deeply sampled blood TCRbeta repertoires from subjects exposed to, actively infected with, or recovered from COVID-19. The prospective study material was composed of cDNA or gDNA derived from T cells, B-cell-depleted T cells, or PBMCs. HLA class I and class II types, where available, came from metadata supplied by the sample provider rather than from assay-based typing. The sample metadata nearly always contained a de-identified subject ID, COVID-19 status, age in years and sex. The repertoires were made available in a free public database intended to serve as a resource for research on the immune response to SARS-CoV-2. The samples were drawn from the first 160 participants of the ongoing ImmuneRACE study and from 950 to 1,500 subjects provided by 6 global collaborators.

The study at large found these results: How much clinical and demographic metadata was included differed by source and by participant, and the metadata was provided uncurated.

Collaborating institutions collected whole blood in K2EDTA tubes following their own protocols. For TCRbeta analysis, collaborator samples were shipped as frozen whole blood, as isolated PBMCs, or as DNA extracted from either sample type. TCRbeta CDR3 regions were amplified from genomic DNA by means of the immunoSEQ Assay, a bias-controlled multiplex PCR. On the authors' methods: Nucleated cell counts per sample were estimated from amplification of reference gene primers within the assay. To quantify the absolute abundance of each unique TCRbeta CDR3 rearrangement, sequence reads were collapsed and filtered. For each sample, productive Simpson clonality was calculated as the square root of Simpson's diversity index over productive rearrangements. The source is immuneACCESS, and TCRdb retained only in-frame sequences with V and J called. Part of the clones is not carried over; for the studies checked, unresolved V genes explain less than half of this, and the remainder is unexplained. The V and J calls and clone size were taken over from that table, and D and trimming were inferred from the DNA. The sample profile shows approximately 76,000 clones; approximately 88% of them were found once. The biggest ten clones account for around 8% of the sample.

As for this clone: Its cognate antigen has yet to be identified. No base quality information exists; no much larger clone differs at one position.

Based on the germline V gene (reference sequence), the CDR1 and CDR2 sequences are MNHEY and SMNVEV. The CDR3 holds 15 amino acids from the cysteine to the phenylalanine. Only CDR3 DNA remains: 45 bases, in frame from the first base. The V and J ends are trimmed by 1 base and 14 bases, leaving 18 bases between them. This sequence uses TRBV27 and TRBJ1-6; no D gene call is confident. Specimen: peripheral blood. The origin of this receptor is a man younger than 45 with acute or convalescent COVID-19. This receptor has the CDR3 CASSLFGPLIQSLHF. The nucleotide sequence is TGTGCCAGCAGTTTATTTGGTCCTCTGATCCAGTCCCTCCACTTT.